The 28 T cell receptor beta chains given below trace back to one sample, sequenced in a study of blood T cell repertoires in COVID-19. Assay: immunoSEQ multiplex PCR; the TCRdb copy retains only in-frame clones and omits some. The sample records fewer than 200,000 clones, approximately 82% being singletons. Sequenced sample: peripheral blood. These receptor sequences come from an elderly woman with acute or convalescent COVID-19.

This clone was observed many times. The gene calls are TRBV18 and TRBJ1-3; TRBD1 aligns across 8 bases. The CDR3 loop spans 16 amino acids. The V gene end was trimmed by 3 bases and the J gene end by 4 bases; junction bases not matched to a gene: 8. Germline-derived CDR1 and CDR2 are KGHSH and LQKENI. The CDR3: CASSPLAGTGGNTIYF. The CDR3 nucleotides read TGTGCCAGCTCACCGCTCGCGGGGACAGGAGGAAACACCATATATTTT.

J is TRBJ1-2 and V is TRBV30; D is ambiguous. Trimming removed 3 bases at V and 2 bases at J, with 7 bases between. The germline V gene has CDR1 GTSNPN and CDR2 SVGIG (reference sequence). The CDR3 has 12 residues. The CDR3 DNA reads TGTGCCTGGAGGGTCAGAAACTATGGCTACACCTTC. Its translation is CAWRVRNYGYTF.

The CDR3 here is CASSQERGATYEQYF. CDR3 sequence (DNA): TGTGCCAGCAGCCAAGAGCGGGGCGCTACCTACGAGCAGTACTTC. V and J are TRBV3-1 (or the pseudogene TRBV3-2) and TRBJ2-7; possible D gene TRBD2, 6 bases. CDR1 and CDR2 (germline): LGHDT, YNNKEL (reference sequence). V shed 0 bases and J shed 2 bases, with 11 bases lying between them. The CDR3 runs 15 residues.

V gene TRBV19 combines with J gene TRBJ2-1, with TRBD2 as a possible D gene (6 bases). Germline V lookup: CDR1 LNHDA, CDR2 SQIVND (reference sequence). This CDR3 is built from 14 residues. V was shortened by 7 bases and J by 7 bases, with 17 bases between the two germline ends. This CDR3 is CASISTGAYNEQFF. Here the CDR3 DNA reads TGTGCCAGTATATCGACGGGAGCGTATAATGAGCAGTTCTTC.

The V gene is TRBV5-8, the J gene TRBJ2-2; a possible D gene is TRBD2 (6 bases). The CDR3 covers 13 residues. The V gene's germline CDR1 is SGHTS and CDR2 YDEGEE. V was pared by 6 bases and J by 8 bases, with 14 bases between. The CDR3 is CASKGLLTGELFF. Written as DNA, the CDR3 is TGTGCCAGCAAGGGACTTTTGACTGGGGAGCTGTTTTTT.

The rearrangement links TRBV5-1 to TRBJ2-7; 7 bases are a match to TRBD1. CDR1 SGHRS and CDR2 YFSETQ come from the germline V gene. This CDR3 region has 15 residues. The V gene end was trimmed by 4 bases and the J gene end by 6 bases; junction bases not matched to a gene: 13. The CDR3 sequence is CASSLAPYDRVEQYF. The CDR3 region has the DNA TGCGCCAGCAGCCTCGCCCCATACGACAGGGTCGAGCAGTACTTC.

The sample holds one count of this clone. V is TRBV7-9 and J is TRBJ2-1; a possible D gene is TRBD1 (5 bases). Trimming cost V 4 bases and J 4 bases, with 11 bases left between them. This CDR3 comprises 14 residues. Germline V lookup: CDR1 SEHNR, CDR2 FQNEAQ (reference sequence). The CDR3 here is CASSSPAGYNEQFF. CDR3 DNA: TGTGCCAGCAGCTCCCCGGCAGGGTACAATGAGCAGTTCTTC. Full variable domain (outside the CDR3, taken from reference TRBV7-9 and TRBJ2-1): DTGVSQNPRHKITKRGQNVTFRCDPISEHNRLYWYRQTLGQGPEFLTYFQNEAQLEKSRLLSDRFSAERPKGSFSTLEIQRTEQGDSAMYLCASSSPAGYNEQFFGPGTRLTVL.

The chain links TRBV19 to TRBJ2-7, with D perhaps matching TRBD1 (5 bases). CDR3 length: 11 residues. The germline V gene encodes CDR1 LNHDA and CDR2 SQIVND (reference sequence). V was shortened by 4 bases and J by 6 bases, with 7 bases between the two germline ends. The CDR3 bases are TGTGCCAGTAGTACAGGGTCCGAGCAGTACTTC. Translating it yields CASSTGSEQYF.

The sample holds a few counts of this clone. The rearrangement uses TRBV21-1 and TRBJ2-7; the table gives TRBD2 as D, unverified against the DNA. TRBV21-1 is listed as a pseudogene. The CDR3 length is 14 residues. The CDR3 DNA is TGTGCCCGGACAACGACTAGCGGAGTGTACGAGCAGTACTTC. This sequence encodes CARTTTSGVYEQYF.

This rearrangement joins TRBV19 to TRBJ2-7, with 9 bases aligning to TRBD1. CDR1 and CDR2 from the germline V gene are LNHDA and SQIVND (reference sequence). V shed 5 bases and J 3 bases; nucleotides not matched to a gene: 5. The CDR3 contains 14 residues. CDR3: CASSVTGGHYEQYF. DNA of the CDR3: TGTGCCAGTAGTGTAACAGGGGGCCACTACGAGCAGTACTTC.

V is TRBV7-9 and J is TRBJ1-4; D gene uncertain. The CDR3 consists of 14 residues. Trimming removed 5 bases at V and 6 bases at J, with 13 bases between. Germline CDR1 and CDR2: SEHNR and FQNEAQ (reference sequence). CDR3 protein: CASSLWTADEKLFF. For the CDR3, the DNA is TGTGCCAGCAGCCTTTGGACTGCCGATGAAAAACTGTTTTTT.

The gene calls are TRBV14 and TRBJ1-1; D is uncertain. The CDR3 extends over 12 amino acids. Germline CDR1 and CDR2: SGHDN and FVKESK. Trimming cost V 6 bases and J 6 bases, with 11 bases left between them. The CDR3, as DNA: TGTGCCAGCAGGGAGAACGGTGCTGAAGCTTTCTTT. Its protein is CASRENGAEAFF.

V gene TRBV11-2 combines with J gene TRBJ2-1; D gene ambiguous. V was clipped by 1 base and J by 3 bases, with 4 bases between them. Germline values: CDR1 SGHAT, CDR2 FQNNGV. The CDR3 loop spans 13 amino acids. CDR3 protein: CASSLGGYNEQFF. In DNA, the CDR3 is TGTGCCAGCAGCTTAGGCGGCTACAATGAGCAGTTCTTC.

The chain combines TRBV7-8 with TRBJ2-7; TRBD2 matches at 10 bases. CDR1 and CDR2 (germline): SGHVS, FQNEAQ. J lost 7 bases, V lost 5 bases, and 14 bases had no gene match. The CDR3 has 16 amino acids. The CDR3 here is CASSSRAGGPFREQYF. The CDR3 bases are TGTGCCAGCAGCAGCCGAGCGGGAGGGCCTTTCCGGGAGCAGTACTTC.

This clone was counted a single time. This chain links TRBV27 with TRBJ2-2; a possible D gene is TRBD1 (5 bases). The CDR3 sequence is 18 residues long. CDR1 is MNHEY and CDR2 is SMNVEV in the germline V gene (reference sequence). Trimming took 1 base from V and 1 from J, leaving 16 bases between them. CDR3 coding DNA: TGTGCCAGCAGTTTATATTCAGTTCAGGGCCGGAACACCGGGGAGCTGTTTTTT. This translates into CASSLYSVQGRNTGELFF.

V and J are TRBV7-6 and TRBJ2-7; 7 bases are a match to TRBD1. The CDR3 totals 15 residues. The junction had 3 bases not matched to a gene; V was cut back by 1 base and J by 0 bases. Germline V gene lookup returns CDR1 SGHVS and CDR2 FNYEAQ. The CDR3 protein is CASSLETGYSYEQYF. CDR3 nucleotides: TGTGCCAGCAGCTTAGAGACAGGGTACTCCTACGAGCAGTACTTC.

The V gene is TRBV19, the J gene TRBJ2-1; 9 nucleotides match TRBD2. The CDR3 runs 15 residues. Germline loops: CDR1 LNHDA, CDR2 SQIVND (reference sequence). V shed 5 bases, J shed 2 bases, and the junction held 4 bases outside the gene matches. The CDR3 loop reads CASSGAGGTYNEQFF. The DNA for the CDR3 is TGTGCCAGTAGTGGAGCGGGAGGAACCTACAATGAGCAGTTCTTC.

The chain carries TRBV25-1 and TRBJ2-5, with 8 nucleotides matching TRBD2. Germline CDR1 and CDR2: MGHDK and SYGVNS. This CDR3 is 15 amino acids long. After removal of 0 bases from V and 4 bases from J, the junction contained 4 bases not matched to a gene. The DNA of the CDR3 is TGTGCCAGCAGTGAATATACCAGCGGGAGAGAGACCCAGTACTTC. Its protein is CASSEYTSGRETQYF.

The chain joins TRBV29-1 to TRBJ2-5, with TRBD2 identical over 8 bases. V trimming: 4 bases; J trimming: 4 bases; junction bases outside the gene matches: 2. This CDR3 region has 12 residues. The germline gives CDR1 SQVTM, CDR2 ANQGSEA. The CDR3 sequence: CSVAGGVETQYF. In DNA, the CDR3 is TGCAGCGTTGCCGGGGGGGTAGAGACCCAGTACTTC.

CDR3 sequence (DNA): TGTGCTACGGAGGGGATAGCTAACTATGGCTACACCTTC. Translating gives CATEGIANYGYTF. The rearrangement uses TRBV30 and TRBJ1-2; TRBD1 is a possible D gene (5 bases). The CDR3 extends over 13 amino acids. The germline V gene encodes CDR1 GTSNPN and CDR2 SVGIG (reference sequence).

The gene calls are TRBV5-1 and TRBJ2-7; 7 bases match TRBD2. V dropped 4 bases and J dropped 6; count of bases not matched to a gene: 10. This CDR3 region has 14 residues. Germline V gene lookup returns CDR1 SGHRS and CDR2 YFSETQ. The CDR3 region has the DNA TGCGCCAGCAGCCCTGGACCGCCGGGAGGCGAGCAGTACTTC. Amino acid sequence: CASSPGPPGGEQYF.

This clone has a single count. This chain joins TRBV18 and TRBJ1-1, with a weak D call TRBD1 (5 bases). The germline CDR1 and CDR2 sequences are KGHSH and LQKENI. The CDR3 is made up of 14 amino acids. Trimming removed 3 bases at V and 3 bases at J, with 11 bases between. The CDR3 sequence is CASSPTVGDTEAFF. The DNA of the CDR3 is TGTGCCAGCTCACCGACAGTAGGAGACACTGAAGCTTTCTTT. Combining the CDR3 with reference TRBV18 and TRBJ1-1 gives the whole variable domain NAGVMQNPRHLVRRRGQEARLRCSPMKGHSHVYWYRQLPEEGLKFMVYLQKENIIDESGMPKERFSAEFPKEGPSILRIQQVVRGDSAAYFCASSPTVGDTEAFFGQGTRLTVV.

This chain links TRBV10-2 with TRBJ2-4; 7 bases fit TRBD2. Germline values: CDR1 WSHSY, CDR2 SAAADI. This CDR3 contains 13 residues. Trimming cost V 5 bases and J 5 bases; bases outside gene matches: 3. The CDR3 region is CASSTAGENIQYF. Written as DNA, the CDR3 is TGCGCCAGCAGTACTGCGGGAGAAAACATTCAGTACTTC.

The rearrangement uses TRBV15 and TRBJ2-2; 14 nucleotides line up with TRBD2. Germline lookup yields CDR1 LNHNV and CDR2 YYDKDF (reference sequence). With V trimmed by 3 bases and J by 2 bases, 11 bases remained unmatched. CDR3 length equals 20 residues. The CDR3 DNA reads TGTGCCACCAGCAGGGGACTAGCGGGGGCACCTTTCTTCAACACCGGGGAGCTGTTTTTT. Its protein product is CATSRGLAGAPFFNTGELFF.

V usage is TRBV6-5 and J usage is TRBJ1-4; D is possibly TRBD1 (5 bases). This CDR3 contains 14 residues. Germline CDR1 is MNHEY and CDR2 is SVGAGI. V shed 10 bases and J shed 2 bases, with 14 bases lying between them. The CDR3, as DNA: TGTGCCACCGGGACTCTTCCGACTAATGAAAAACTGTTTTTT. This codes for CATGTLPTNEKLFF.

The V call is TRBV2, the J call TRBJ2-2; 8 nucleotides match TRBD2. The CDR3 contains 15 residues. CDR1 SNHLY and CDR2 FYNNEI come from the germline V gene. V lost 6 bases to trimming and J lost 2 bases; unmatched junction nucleotides: 5. CDR3 coding DNA: TGTGCCAGCAGCCCGGGACTAGTAAACACCGGGGAGCTGTTTTTT. Translation: CASSPGLVNTGELFF.

In its sample, this clone was seen once. The rearrangement joins TRBV12-5 to TRBJ1-4; 9 nucleotides align to TRBD1. Per germline, CDR1 LGHNT and CDR2 FRNRAP. Unmatched junction bases numbered 14, after V lost 4 bases and J lost 8 bases. The CDR3 has 17 residues. The CDR3 is CASGSPFGGQGGEKLFF. The CDR3 DNA sequence: TGTGCTAGTGGTTCTCCCTTCGGGGGACAGGGAGGAGAAAAACTGTTTTTT.

V is TRBV5-6 and J is TRBJ2-7; TRBD1 matches 9 bases. J lost 6 bases, V lost 0 bases, and 10 bases had no gene match. The CDR3 extends over 16 amino acids. Germline-derived CDR1 and CDR2 are SGHDT and YYEEEE. CDR3 coding DNA: TGTGCCAGCAGCTTGGCGAGGGACAGGGTTGCTTCCGAGCAGTACTTC. This gives the protein CASSLARDRVASEQYF.